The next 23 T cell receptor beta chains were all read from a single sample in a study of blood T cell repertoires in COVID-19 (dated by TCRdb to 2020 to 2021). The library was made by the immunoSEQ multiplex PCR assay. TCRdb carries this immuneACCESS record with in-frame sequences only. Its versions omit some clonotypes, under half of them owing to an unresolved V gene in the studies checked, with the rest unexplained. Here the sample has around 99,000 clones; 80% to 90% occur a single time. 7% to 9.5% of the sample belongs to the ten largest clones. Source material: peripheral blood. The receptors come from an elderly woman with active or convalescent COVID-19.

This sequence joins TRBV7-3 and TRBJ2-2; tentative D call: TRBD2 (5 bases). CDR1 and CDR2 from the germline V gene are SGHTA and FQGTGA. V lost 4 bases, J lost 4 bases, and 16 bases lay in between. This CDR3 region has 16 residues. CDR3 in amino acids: CASSSYHGVSTGELFF. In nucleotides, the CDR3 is TGTGCCAGCAGCTCCTATCACGGGGTGAGCACCGGGGAGCTGTTTTTT.

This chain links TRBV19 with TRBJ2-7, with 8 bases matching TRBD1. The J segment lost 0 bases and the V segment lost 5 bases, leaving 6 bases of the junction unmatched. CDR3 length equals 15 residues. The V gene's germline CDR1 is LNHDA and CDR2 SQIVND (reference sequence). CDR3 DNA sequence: TGTGCCAGTAGTGAAGAGGACAGGGACTCCTACGAGCAGTACTTC. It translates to CASSEEDRDSYEQYF. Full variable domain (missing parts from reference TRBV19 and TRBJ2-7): DGGITQSPKYLFRKEGQNVTLSCEQNLNHDAMYWYRQDPGQGLRLIYYSQIVNDFQKGDIAEGYSVSREKKESFPLTVTSAQKNPTAFYLCASSEEDRDSYEQYFGPGTRLTVT.

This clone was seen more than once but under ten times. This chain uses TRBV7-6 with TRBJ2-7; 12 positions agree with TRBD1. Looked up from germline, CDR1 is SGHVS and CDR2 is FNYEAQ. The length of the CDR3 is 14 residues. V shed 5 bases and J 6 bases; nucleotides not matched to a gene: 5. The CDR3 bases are TGTGCCAGCAGCGACCGGGACAGGGGGCTCGAGCAGTACTTC. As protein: CASSDRDRGLEQYF.

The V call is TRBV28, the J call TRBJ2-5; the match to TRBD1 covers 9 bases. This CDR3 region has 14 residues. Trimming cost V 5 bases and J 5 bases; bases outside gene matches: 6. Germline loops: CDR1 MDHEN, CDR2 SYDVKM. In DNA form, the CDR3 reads TGTGCCAGCAGTCCCCTCGACAGGGGGGAGACCCAGTACTTC. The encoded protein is CASSPLDRGETQYF.

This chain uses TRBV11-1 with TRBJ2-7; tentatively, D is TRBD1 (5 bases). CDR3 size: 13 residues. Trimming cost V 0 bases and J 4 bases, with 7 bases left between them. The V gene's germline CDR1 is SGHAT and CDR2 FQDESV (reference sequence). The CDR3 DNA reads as TGTGCCAGCAGCTTAGCCAGGGCGTACGAGCAGTACTTC. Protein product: CASSLARAYEQYF.

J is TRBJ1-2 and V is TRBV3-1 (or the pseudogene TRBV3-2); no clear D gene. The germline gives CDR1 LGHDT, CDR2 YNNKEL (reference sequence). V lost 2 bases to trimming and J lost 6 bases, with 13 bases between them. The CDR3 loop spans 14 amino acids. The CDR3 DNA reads TGTGCCAGCAGCCAACGTTTTGAATCGGATGGCTACACCTTC. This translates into CASSQRFESDGYTF.

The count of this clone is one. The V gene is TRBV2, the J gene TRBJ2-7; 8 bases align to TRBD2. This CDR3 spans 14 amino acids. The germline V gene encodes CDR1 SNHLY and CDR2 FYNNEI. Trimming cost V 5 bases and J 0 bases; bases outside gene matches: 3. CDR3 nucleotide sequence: TGTGCCAGCAGTTTTACTAGCGGCTCCTACGAGCAGTACTTC. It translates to CASSFTSGSYEQYF.

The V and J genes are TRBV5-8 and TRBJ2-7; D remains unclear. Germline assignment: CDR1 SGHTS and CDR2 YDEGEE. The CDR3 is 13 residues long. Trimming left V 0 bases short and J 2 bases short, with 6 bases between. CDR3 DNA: TGTGCCAGCAGCTTGGCCGCGACCTACGAGCAGTACTTC. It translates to CASSLAATYEQYF.

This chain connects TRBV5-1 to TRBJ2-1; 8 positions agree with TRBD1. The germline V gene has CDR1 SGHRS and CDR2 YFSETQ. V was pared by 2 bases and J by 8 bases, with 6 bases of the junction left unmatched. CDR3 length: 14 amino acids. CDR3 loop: CASSFPGGLDEQFF. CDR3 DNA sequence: TGCGCCAGCAGCTTCCCAGGGGGCCTCGATGAGCAGTTCTTC.

This chain's CDR3 is CAIKGLAGDTGELFF. The CDR3 coding sequence is TGTGCCATCAAAGGACTAGCGGGAGACACCGGGGAGCTGTTTTTT. V usage is TRBV10-3 and J usage is TRBJ2-2, with 13 bases aligning to TRBD2. V lost 7 bases, J lost 3 bases, and 2 bases stayed unmatched. CDR1 and CDR2 (germline): ENHRY, SYGVKD. CDR3 size: 15 residues.

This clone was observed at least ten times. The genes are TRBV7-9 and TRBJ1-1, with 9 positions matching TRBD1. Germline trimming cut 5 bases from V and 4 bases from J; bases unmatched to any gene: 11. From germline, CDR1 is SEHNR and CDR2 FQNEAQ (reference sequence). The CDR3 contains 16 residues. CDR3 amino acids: CASSVTGGAISTEAFF. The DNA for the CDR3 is TGTGCCAGCAGCGTCACAGGGGGCGCAATATCCACTGAAGCTTTCTTT.

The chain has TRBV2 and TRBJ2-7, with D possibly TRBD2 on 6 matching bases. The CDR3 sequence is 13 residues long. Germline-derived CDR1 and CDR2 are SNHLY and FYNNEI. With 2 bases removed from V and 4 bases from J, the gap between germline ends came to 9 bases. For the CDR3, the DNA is TGTGCCAGCAGTGAACGGGAGTGGTACGAGCAGTACTTC. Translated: CASSEREWYEQYF.

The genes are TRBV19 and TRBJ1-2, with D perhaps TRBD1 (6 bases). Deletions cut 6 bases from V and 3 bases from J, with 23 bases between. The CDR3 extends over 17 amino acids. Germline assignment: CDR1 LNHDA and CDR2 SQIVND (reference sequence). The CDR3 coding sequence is TGTGCCAGTAGCGAACACAAGCCCGGGACAAGCCACTATGGCTACACCTTC. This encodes CASSEHKPGTSHYGYTF.

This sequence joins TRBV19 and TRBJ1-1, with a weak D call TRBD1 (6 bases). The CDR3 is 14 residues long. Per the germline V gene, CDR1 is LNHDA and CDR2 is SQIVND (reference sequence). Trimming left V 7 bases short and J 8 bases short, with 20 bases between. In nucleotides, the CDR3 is TGTGCCAGTACCACCACCGGGACACCCGGCGAAGCTTTCTTT. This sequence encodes CASTTTGTPGEAFF. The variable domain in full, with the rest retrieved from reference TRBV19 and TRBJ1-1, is DGGITQSPKYLFRKEGQNVTLSCEQNLNHDAMYWYRQDPGQGLRLIYYSQIVNDFQKGDIAEGYSVSREKKESFPLTVTSAQKNPTAFYLCASTTTGTPGEAFFGQGTRLTVV.

The CDR3 loop is CASNDRGMSYEQYF. DNA of the CDR3: TGTGCCAGCAACGACAGGGGAATGTCCTACGAGCAGTACTTC. The V gene is TRBV28, the J gene TRBJ2-7; TRBD1 agrees at 8 bases. V shed 7 bases and J 1 base; nucleotides not matched to a gene: 6. Per germline, CDR1 MDHEN and CDR2 SYDVKM. The CDR3 contains 14 residues. Full variable domain (rest looked up from reference TRBV28 and TRBJ2-7): DVKVTQSSRYLVKRTGEKVFLECVQDMDHENMFWYRQDPGLGLRLIYFSYDVKMKEKGDIPEGYSVSREKKERFSLILESASTNQTSMYLCASNDRGMSYEQYFGPGTRLTVT.

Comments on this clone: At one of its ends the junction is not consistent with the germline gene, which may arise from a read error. For the CDR3, the DNA is TGTGCCAGCAGCTTGCAGGGGTCGACAGGCCCGCCTCACGGCTTC. Residues: CASSLQGSTGPPHGF. This chain joins TRBV5-5 and TRBJ2-7; tentative D call: TRBD1 (6 bases). The CDR3 is 15 residues long. The V gene's germline CDR1 is SGHKS and CDR2 YYEKEE (reference sequence).

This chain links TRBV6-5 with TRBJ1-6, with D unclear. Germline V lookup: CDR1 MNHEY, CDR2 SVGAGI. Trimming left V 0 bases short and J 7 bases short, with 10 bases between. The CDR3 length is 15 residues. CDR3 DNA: TGTGCCAGCAGTTACTCGGCAGGCGTAAATTCACCCCTCCACTTT. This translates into CASSYSAGVNSPLHF.

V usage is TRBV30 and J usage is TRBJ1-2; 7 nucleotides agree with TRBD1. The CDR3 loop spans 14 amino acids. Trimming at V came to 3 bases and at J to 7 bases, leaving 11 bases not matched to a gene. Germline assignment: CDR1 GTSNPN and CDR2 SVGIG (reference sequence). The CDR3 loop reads CAWRAKQGLGGYTF. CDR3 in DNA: TGTGCCTGGAGAGCTAAACAGGGGCTTGGTGGCTACACCTTC.

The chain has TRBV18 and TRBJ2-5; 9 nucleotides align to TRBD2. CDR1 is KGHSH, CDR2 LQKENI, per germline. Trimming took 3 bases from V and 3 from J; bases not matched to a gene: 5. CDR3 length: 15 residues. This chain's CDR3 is CASSPLAGTEETQYF. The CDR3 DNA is TGTGCCAGCTCACCGCTAGCGGGAACGGAAGAGACCCAGTACTTC.

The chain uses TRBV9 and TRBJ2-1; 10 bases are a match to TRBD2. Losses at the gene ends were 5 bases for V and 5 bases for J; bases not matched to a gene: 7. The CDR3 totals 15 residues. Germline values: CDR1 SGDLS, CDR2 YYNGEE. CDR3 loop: CASSLGTSDHNEQFF. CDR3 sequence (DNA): TGTGCCAGCAGTCTGGGGACTAGCGACCACAATGAGCAGTTCTTC.

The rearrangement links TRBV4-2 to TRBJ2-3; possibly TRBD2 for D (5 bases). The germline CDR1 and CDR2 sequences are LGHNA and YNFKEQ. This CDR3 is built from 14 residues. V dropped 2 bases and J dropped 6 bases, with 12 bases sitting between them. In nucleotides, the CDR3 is TGTGCCAGCAGCCAACCCACTAGTTTGGATACGCAGTATTTT. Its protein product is CASSQPTSLDTQYF.

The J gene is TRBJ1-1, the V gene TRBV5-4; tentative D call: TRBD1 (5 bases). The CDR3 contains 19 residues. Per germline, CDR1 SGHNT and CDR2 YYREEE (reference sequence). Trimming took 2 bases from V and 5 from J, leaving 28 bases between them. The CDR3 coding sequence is TGTGCCAGCAGCTTACGACAGAATCTTGGGAAGATTATCGGGACTGAAGCTTTCTTT. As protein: CASSLRQNLGKIIGTEAFF.

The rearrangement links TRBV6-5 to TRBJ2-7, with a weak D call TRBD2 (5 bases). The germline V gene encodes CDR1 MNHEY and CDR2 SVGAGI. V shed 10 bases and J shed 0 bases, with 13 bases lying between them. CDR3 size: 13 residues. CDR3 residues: CATRPGYSYEQYF. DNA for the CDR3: TGTGCCACGCGGCCGGGATACTCCTACGAGCAGTACTTC.